One and the same sample provided the 28 T cell receptor beta chains below, sequenced in a study of blood T cell repertoires in COVID-19. Profiling relied on immunoSEQ multiplex PCR, and the TCRdb table lists in-frame clones only, not all of them. Counted here are 180,000 or so clones, roughly 90% occurring once; the ten biggest clones make up under 0.85%. The sequenced sample consisted of PBMCs or T cells enriched from blood (not recorded which). These receptors came from a woman aged 18-29 years who had recovered from COVID-19.

This chain uses TRBV28 with TRBJ1-2, with TRBD1 matching over 7 bases. The germline V gene encodes CDR1 MDHEN and CDR2 SYDVKM. The ends lost 7 bases at V and 3 bases at J; junction bases unmatched: 8. This CDR3 comprises 14 residues. CDR3 protein: CASKAPGGHYGYTF. CDR3 coding DNA: TGTGCCAGCAAAGCCCCAGGGGGACACTATGGCTACACCTTC.

The chain couples TRBV10-3 to TRBJ1-4, with D unresolved. CDR1 and CDR2 from the germline V gene are ENHRY and SYGVKD. This CDR3 comprises 11 residues. Trimming removed 2 bases at V and 17 bases at J, with 12 bases between. CDR3 sequence (DNA): TGTGCCATCAGTGAGGGCCAGACTCTCTTTTTT. This sequence encodes CAISEGQTLFF.

The V and J genes are TRBV4-1 and TRBJ1-2, with 10 bases lining up with TRBD1. The trim removed 2 bases at V and 4 bases at J, leaving 4 bases unmatched. Germline V gene sequence: CDR1 MGHRA, CDR2 YSYEKL. The CDR3 consists of 15 residues. CDR3 residues: CASSQIGTGVYGYTF. The CDR3, as DNA: TGCGCCAGCAGCCAAATCGGGACAGGGGTCTATGGCTACACCTTC.

The V gene is TRBV5-1, the J gene TRBJ2-1, with D perhaps TRBD2 (6 bases). CDR1 and CDR2 from the germline V gene are SGHRS and YFSETQ. The CDR3 loop spans 19 amino acids. Trimming stripped 0 bases from V and 2 bases from J, with 21 bases between. CDR3 protein: CASSLGPSLSGITYNEQFF. For the CDR3, the DNA is TGCGCCAGCAGCTTGGGTCCCTCCCTTAGCGGAATTACCTACAATGAGCAGTTCTTC.

A few counts support this clone. The V call is TRBV30, the J call TRBJ2-1, with D possibly TRBD2 on 6 matching bases. With 5 bases removed from V and 12 bases from J, the gap between germline ends came to 14 bases. This CDR3 is built from 11 residues. The V gene's germline CDR1 is GTSNPN and CDR2 SVGIG (reference sequence). DNA for the CDR3: TGTGCCTGGGCCGGGACTCCTGGGCAGTTCTTC. This gives the protein CAWAGTPGQFF. Combining the CDR3 with reference TRBV30 and TRBJ2-1 gives the whole variable domain SQTIHQWPATLVQPVGSPLSLECTVEGTSNPNLYWYRQAAGRGLQLLFYSVGIGQISSEVPQNLSASRPQDRQFILSSKKLLLSDSGFYLCAWAGTPGQFFGPGTRLTVL.

This clone was counted a single time. The chain couples TRBV28 to TRBJ2-1; no reliable D call. Trimming took 3 bases from V and 5 from J, leaving 17 bases between them. Germline V lookup: CDR1 MDHEN, CDR2 SYDVKM. This CDR3 has 16 residues. The CDR3 DNA sequence: TGTGCCAGCAGTTTCCACGCGCGGCAGCGAAACAATGAGCAGTTCTTC. This codes for CASSFHARQRNNEQFF. The full variable domain, in which reference TRBV28 and TRBJ2-1 provide the parts outside the CDR3, is DVKVTQSSRYLVKRTGEKVFLECVQDMDHENMFWYRQDPGLGLRLIYFSYDVKMKEKGDIPEGYSVSREKKERFSLILESASTNQTSMYLCASSFHARQRNNEQFFGPGTRLTVL.

This clone was recorded a few times. The V gene is TRBV7-2, the J gene TRBJ2-7; 7 bases are a match to TRBD1. Germline V gene lookup returns CDR1 SGHTA and CDR2 FQGNSA. This CDR3 region has 12 residues. Losses at the gene ends were 5 bases for V and 9 bases for J; bases not matched to a gene: 7. The CDR3 nucleotides are TGTGCCAGCAGCCAAGACAGGGTAGGGCAGTACTTC. It is translated as CASSQDRVGQYF.

The J gene is TRBJ2-7, the V gene TRBV6-5, with a possible D match to TRBD2 (5 bases). The ends were cut back, 5 bases at V and 4 bases at J, with 18 bases in the middle. This CDR3 is built from 15 residues. Germline V lookup: CDR1 MNHEY, CDR2 SVGAGI. The CDR3 coding sequence is TGTGCCAGCAGTCTGCGTCGAGAGCGGAATTACGAGCAGTACTTC. This encodes CASSLRRERNYEQYF.

The chain carries TRBV5-1 and TRBJ2-2; weak D call: TRBD1 (5 bases). The CDR3 runs to 16 residues. Germline V gene data show CDR1 as SGHRS and CDR2 as YFSETQ. V was pared by 3 bases and J by 5 bases, with 17 bases between. The CDR3 DNA sequence: TGCGCCAGCAGCTCCCCCAAGGGGATTTTTACCGGGGAGCTGTTTTTT. Translated: CASSSPKGIFTGELFF. Full variable domain (missing parts from reference TRBV5-1 and TRBJ2-2): KAGVTQTPRYLIKTRGQQVTLSCSPISGHRSVSWYQQTPGQGLQFLFEYFSETQRNKGNFPGRFSGRQFSNSRSEMNVSTLELGDSALYLCASSSPKGIFTGELFFGEGSRLTVL.

This rearrangement joins TRBV27 to TRBJ2-1, with D perhaps TRBD1 (6 bases). The ends were cut back, 0 bases at V and 6 bases at J, with 15 bases in the middle. The germline gives CDR1 MNHEY, CDR2 SMNVEV (reference sequence). The CDR3 loop spans 16 amino acids. CDR3 in DNA: TGTGCCAGCAGTTTATCCCTCCCACAGGGACCCAATGAGCAGTTCTTC. This translates into CASSLSLPQGPNEQFF.

The chain is built from TRBV28 and TRBJ2-7; a possible D gene is TRBD1 (5 bases). In germline, CDR1 is MDHEN, CDR2 SYDVKM. Trimming took off 5 bases at V and 6 bases at J, with 17 bases between the two ends. There are 14 residues in the CDR3. CDR3 bases: TGTGCCAGCAGTCGCGATCTGAACAGGCCCGAGCAGTACTTC. Amino acids: CASSRDLNRPEQYF.

This chain links TRBV19 with TRBJ1-5, with D possibly TRBD1 on 6 matching bases. This CDR3 region has 18 residues. Germline V gene sequence: CDR1 LNHDA, CDR2 SQIVND (reference sequence). V was cut by 5 bases and J by 1 base, with 21 bases left in between. The CDR3 nucleotides read TGTGCCAGTAGTTTGGCAGGGGAGATGCTAGGGAGCAATCAGCCCCAGCATTTT. It encodes CASSLAGEMLGSNQPQHF.

The chain joins TRBV28 to TRBJ1-2, with 8 bases matching TRBD1. The CDR3 is made up of 14 amino acids. V gave up 2 bases and J gave up 6 bases; unmatched junction bases: 5. The V gene's germline CDR1 is MDHEN and CDR2 SYDVKM. CDR3 protein: CASSLVGQGHGYTF. For the CDR3, the DNA is TGTGCCAGCAGTTTAGTCGGACAGGGCCATGGCTACACCTTC.

The V call is TRBV23-1, the J call TRBJ2-3; TRBD2 aligns across 12 bases. TRBV23-1 is noted as an ORF with a role that remains uncertain. CDR3 length: 18 amino acids. With 2 bases clipped from V and 4 bases from J, the junction kept 10 bases outside the gene matches. The CDR3 bases are TGCGCCAGCAGTCAAGGCCCACGACTAGCGGGAGTATCAGATACGCAGTATTTT. Translation: CASSQGPRLAGVSDTQYF.

This chain joins TRBV7-9 and TRBJ1-2, with 8 bases lining up with TRBD1. V was clipped by 5 bases and J by 4 bases; unmatched bases: 6. The CDR3 has 14 residues. Germline V gives CDR1 SEHNR, CDR2 FQNEAQ (reference sequence). The DNA of the CDR3 is TGTGCCAGCAGCATTGGACAGGGCGTCTATGGCTACACCTTC. Protein: CASSIGQGVYGYTF.

The chain couples TRBV11-3 to TRBJ2-1; TRBD1 might be the D (6 bases). Trimming took off 2 bases at V and 7 bases at J, with 15 bases between the two ends. The CDR3 extends over 15 amino acids. Germline V gene sequence: CDR1 SGHNT, CDR2 YENEEA. The CDR3 sequence is CASSLRPDRSNEQFF. The CDR3 coding sequence is TGTGCCAGCAGCTTAAGGCCCGACAGGTCGAATGAGCAGTTCTTC.

This chain uses TRBV6-5 with TRBJ2-7; TRBD1 matches 7 bases. After removal of 2 bases from V and 1 base from J, the junction contained 8 bases not matched to a gene. Germline V gene sequence: CDR1 MNHEY, CDR2 SVGAGI. This CDR3 is built from 16 residues. The CDR3 protein is CASSYPDREGSYEQYF. The CDR3 DNA reads TGTGCCAGCAGTTACCCTGACAGGGAAGGTTCCTACGAGCAGTACTTC.

The chain joins TRBV18 to TRBJ1-6; no definite D call. V lost 2 bases and J 7 bases, leaving 12 bases between the germline ends. The CDR3 has 15 amino acids. Germline V gene lookup returns CDR1 KGHSH and CDR2 LQKENI. CDR3 in DNA: TGTGCCAGCTCACCAACTTGGGCCGAAAATTCACCCCTCCACTTT. Protein sequence: CASSPTWAENSPLHF.

The J gene is TRBJ2-1, the V gene TRBV10-3, with a weak D call TRBD1 (5 bases). The length of the CDR3 is 12 residues. V was cut by 10 bases and J by 8 bases, with 15 bases left in between. Germline V lookup: CDR1 ENHRY, CDR2 SYGVKD. The CDR3 loop is CATSEETDEQFF. CDR3 DNA sequence: TGTGCCACCTCCGAGGAGACAGATGAGCAGTTCTTC.

The V and J genes are TRBV6-5 and TRBJ2-7; 9 bases line up with TRBD2. The J segment lost 3 bases and the V segment lost 8 bases, leaving 11 bases of the junction unmatched. Germline lookup yields CDR1 MNHEY and CDR2 SVGAGI. The CDR3 extends over 15 amino acids. The CDR3 reads CASGLAGTKYYEQYF. CDR3 in DNA: TGTGCCAGCGGCCTAGCGGGAACGAAGTACTACGAGCAGTACTTC.

The chain is built from TRBV27 and TRBJ2-1, with TRBD2 identical over 7 bases. Per germline, CDR1 MNHEY and CDR2 SMNVEV (reference sequence). The CDR3 loop spans 16 amino acids. J lost 5 bases, V lost 6 bases, and 13 bases had no gene match. The CDR3 bases are TGTGCCAGCAGCCCCGGAGTCAGCGGGGCTCACAATGAGCAGTTCTTC. Encoded protein: CASSPGVSGAHNEQFF.

Here the CDR3 DNA reads TGTGCCAGCCTCCCCACCGCCGGGACATCCTACGAGCAGTACTTC. Translation gives CASLPTAGTSYEQYF. The gene calls are TRBV2 and TRBJ2-7; a weak D match, TRBD1 (6 bases). The CDR3 has 15 residues. The V end was cut by 8 bases, the J end by 1 base, with 18 bases between. Germline V CDR1 and CDR2: SNHLY, FYNNEI.

The chain recombines TRBV6-2 or TRBV6-3 with TRBJ2-5, with D possibly being TRBD2 (5 bases). The V and J ends lost 4 bases and 2 bases respectively, with 14 bases between them. This CDR3 is built from 15 residues. From germline, CDR1 is MNHEY and CDR2 SVGEGT. The CDR3 nucleotides are TGTGCCAGCAGTTTGGGAGACTTCACGCAAGAGACCCAGTACTTC. Residues: CASSLGDFTQETQYF.

This rearrangement joins TRBV6-6 to TRBJ1-2; 9 bases match TRBD1. Germline CDR1 is MNHNY and CDR2 is SVGAGI (reference sequence). CDR3 length: 14 amino acids. V lost 7 bases, J lost 8 bases, and 11 bases stayed unmatched. This chain's CDR3 is CASIGTGGAKGYTF. The CDR3 DNA reads as TGTGCCAGCATCGGAACAGGGGGCGCGAAAGGCTACACCTTC.

This chain joins TRBV14 and TRBJ2-1; TRBD2 matches 11 bases. The CDR3 is 17 amino acids. CDR1 and CDR2 from the germline V gene are SGHDN and FVKESK. With 3 bases clipped from V and 7 bases from J, the junction kept 11 bases outside the gene matches. Written as DNA, the CDR3 is TGTGCCAGCAGCCAGACCCCGGGACTAGCGGTTAAAAATGAGCAGTTCTTC. Translating it yields CASSQTPGLAVKNEQFF.

This chain connects TRBV19 to TRBJ1-2; 11 nucleotides line up with TRBD1. Germline loops: CDR1 LNHDA, CDR2 SQIVND (reference sequence). The CDR3 loop spans 14 amino acids. V lost 6 bases and J lost 8; bases outside the gene matches: 8. The CDR3 nucleotides are TGTGCCAGTAGCCACGGACAGGGGGCGGGGGGCTACACCTTC. Translation gives CASSHGQGAGGYTF.

The chain links TRBV3-1 (or the pseudogene TRBV3-2) to TRBJ2-3; D is unclear. The CDR3 length is 13 residues. The V gene's germline CDR1 is LGHDT and CDR2 YNNKEL (reference sequence). V was pared by 4 bases and J by 4 bases, with 9 bases between. The CDR3 region is CASSLLNADTQYF. Here the CDR3 DNA reads TGTGCCAGCAGCCTACTCAACGCAGATACGCAGTATTTT.

J is TRBJ2-7 and V is TRBV28; the match to TRBD2 covers 9 bases. With 1 base clipped from V and 5 bases from J, the junction kept 6 bases outside the gene matches. Germline V gene data show CDR1 as MDHEN and CDR2 as SYDVKM. CDR3 size: 15 residues. CDR3 sequence: CASSLLAGGRNEQYF. CDR3 bases: TGTGCCAGCAGTTTATTGGCGGGAGGGAGAAACGAGCAGTACTTC.